The rows below give T cell receptor beta chains drawn from one sample of a study of T cell responses to AZD1222 COVID-19 vaccine. Repertoires were generated with immunoSEQ multiplex PCR, while TCRdb's copy carries only in-frame clones and drops some. The sample carries around 110,000 clones, about 80% recorded once. The input for sequencing was peripheral blood, taken on day 0 of AZD1222 vaccination. Source of these receptors: an adult in good health. Each CDR3 is given without its conserved first and last residue. Each record gives: V gene, CDR3 protein.

TRBV25-1 ASSGRDANTGELF
TRBV7-2 ASSYIRDARYNSPLH
TRBV7-2 ASSSGLAGANIQY
TRBV6-5 ASGRRGVAQETQY
TRBV19 ASSSQVNTEAF
TRBV6-2/TRBV6-3 ASSLAGRGNEQF
TRBV28 ASSLSSSGEKDTQY
TRBV6-6 ASSYEWGGAEQF
TRBV6-5 ASSYQTSGSYEQY
TRBV9 ASSVSGGGEKLF
TRBV29-1 SARTELSGNTIY